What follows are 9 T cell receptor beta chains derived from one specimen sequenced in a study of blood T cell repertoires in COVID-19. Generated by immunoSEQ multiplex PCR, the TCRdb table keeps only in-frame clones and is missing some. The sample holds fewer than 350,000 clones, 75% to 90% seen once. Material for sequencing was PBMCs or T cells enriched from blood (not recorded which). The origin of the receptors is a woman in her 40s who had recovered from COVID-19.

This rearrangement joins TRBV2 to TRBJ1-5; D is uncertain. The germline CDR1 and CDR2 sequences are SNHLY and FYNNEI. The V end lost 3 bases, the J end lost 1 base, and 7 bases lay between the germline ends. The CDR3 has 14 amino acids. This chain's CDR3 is CASSEQISNQPQHF. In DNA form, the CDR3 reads TGTGCCAGCAGTGAGCAGATCAGCAATCAGCCCCAGCATTTT. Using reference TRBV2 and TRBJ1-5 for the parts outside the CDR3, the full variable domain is EPEVTQTPSHQVTQMGQEVILRCVPISNHLYFYWYRQILGQKVEFLVSFYNNEISEKSEIFDDQFSVERPDGSNFTLKIRSTKLEDSAMYFCASSEQISNQPQHFGDGTRLSIL.

CDR3 sequence reads: CASSQVGGSGNTIYF. CDR3 sequence (DNA): TGCGCCAGCAGCCAAGTGGGGGGGTCTGGAAACACCATATATTTT. The chain carries TRBV4-1 and TRBJ1-3, with D perhaps matching TRBD1 (5 bases). Trimming pared 1 base from V and 1 base from J, leaving 8 bases between. The CDR3 sequence is 15 residues long. Looked up from germline, CDR1 is MGHRA and CDR2 is YSYEKL.

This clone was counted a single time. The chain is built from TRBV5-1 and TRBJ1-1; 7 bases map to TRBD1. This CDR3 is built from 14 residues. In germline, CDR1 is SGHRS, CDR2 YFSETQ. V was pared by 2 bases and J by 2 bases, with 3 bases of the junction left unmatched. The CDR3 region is CASSFTGANTEAFF. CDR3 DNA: TGCGCCAGCAGCTTTACAGGGGCTAACACTGAAGCTTTCTTT.

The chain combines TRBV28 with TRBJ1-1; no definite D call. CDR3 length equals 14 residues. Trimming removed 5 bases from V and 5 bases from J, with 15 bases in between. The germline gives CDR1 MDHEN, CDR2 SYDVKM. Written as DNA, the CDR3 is TGTGCCAGCAGTGGTCGGAGGGCGGTTACTGAAGCTTTCTTT. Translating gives CASSGRRAVTEAFF.

The CDR3 here is CASSFSGTSGTTGELFF. The DNA of the CDR3 is TGTGCCAGCAGCTTTTCCGGGACTAGCGGAACCACCGGGGAGCTGTTTTTT. The chain uses TRBV7-2 and TRBJ2-2; 11 bases agree with TRBD2. Unmatched junction bases numbered 7, after V lost 3 bases and J lost 4 bases. Germline loops: CDR1 SGHTA, CDR2 FQGNSA. The CDR3 has 17 amino acids.

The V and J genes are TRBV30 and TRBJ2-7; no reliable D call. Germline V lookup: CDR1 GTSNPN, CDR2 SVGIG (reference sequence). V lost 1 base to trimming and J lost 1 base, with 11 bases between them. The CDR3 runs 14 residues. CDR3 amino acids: CAWSAHSGSYEQYF. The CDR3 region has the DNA TGTGCCTGGAGTGCACACTCAGGTTCCTACGAGCAGTACTTC.

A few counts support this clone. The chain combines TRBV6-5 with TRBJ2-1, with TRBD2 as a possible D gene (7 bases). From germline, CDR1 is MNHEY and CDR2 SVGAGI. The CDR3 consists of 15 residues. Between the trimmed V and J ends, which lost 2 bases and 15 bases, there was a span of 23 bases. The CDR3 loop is CASSYLRGEGGIRFF. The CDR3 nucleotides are TGTGCCAGCAGTTACCTTAGGGGGGAGGGAGGAATTCGGTTCTTC.

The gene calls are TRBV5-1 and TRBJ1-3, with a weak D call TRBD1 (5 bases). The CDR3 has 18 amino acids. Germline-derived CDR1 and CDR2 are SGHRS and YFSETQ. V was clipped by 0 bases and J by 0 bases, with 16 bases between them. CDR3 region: CASSLDWGRASSGNTIYF. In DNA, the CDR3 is TGCGCCAGCAGCTTGGATTGGGGCAGGGCCAGCTCTGGAAACACCATATATTTT.

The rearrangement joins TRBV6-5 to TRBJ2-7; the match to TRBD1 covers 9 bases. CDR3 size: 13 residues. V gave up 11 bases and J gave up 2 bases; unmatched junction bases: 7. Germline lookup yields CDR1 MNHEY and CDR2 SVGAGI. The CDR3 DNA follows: TGTGCCGTACAGGGGGCTATAACCTACGAGCAGTACTTC. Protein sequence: CAVQGAITYEQYF.